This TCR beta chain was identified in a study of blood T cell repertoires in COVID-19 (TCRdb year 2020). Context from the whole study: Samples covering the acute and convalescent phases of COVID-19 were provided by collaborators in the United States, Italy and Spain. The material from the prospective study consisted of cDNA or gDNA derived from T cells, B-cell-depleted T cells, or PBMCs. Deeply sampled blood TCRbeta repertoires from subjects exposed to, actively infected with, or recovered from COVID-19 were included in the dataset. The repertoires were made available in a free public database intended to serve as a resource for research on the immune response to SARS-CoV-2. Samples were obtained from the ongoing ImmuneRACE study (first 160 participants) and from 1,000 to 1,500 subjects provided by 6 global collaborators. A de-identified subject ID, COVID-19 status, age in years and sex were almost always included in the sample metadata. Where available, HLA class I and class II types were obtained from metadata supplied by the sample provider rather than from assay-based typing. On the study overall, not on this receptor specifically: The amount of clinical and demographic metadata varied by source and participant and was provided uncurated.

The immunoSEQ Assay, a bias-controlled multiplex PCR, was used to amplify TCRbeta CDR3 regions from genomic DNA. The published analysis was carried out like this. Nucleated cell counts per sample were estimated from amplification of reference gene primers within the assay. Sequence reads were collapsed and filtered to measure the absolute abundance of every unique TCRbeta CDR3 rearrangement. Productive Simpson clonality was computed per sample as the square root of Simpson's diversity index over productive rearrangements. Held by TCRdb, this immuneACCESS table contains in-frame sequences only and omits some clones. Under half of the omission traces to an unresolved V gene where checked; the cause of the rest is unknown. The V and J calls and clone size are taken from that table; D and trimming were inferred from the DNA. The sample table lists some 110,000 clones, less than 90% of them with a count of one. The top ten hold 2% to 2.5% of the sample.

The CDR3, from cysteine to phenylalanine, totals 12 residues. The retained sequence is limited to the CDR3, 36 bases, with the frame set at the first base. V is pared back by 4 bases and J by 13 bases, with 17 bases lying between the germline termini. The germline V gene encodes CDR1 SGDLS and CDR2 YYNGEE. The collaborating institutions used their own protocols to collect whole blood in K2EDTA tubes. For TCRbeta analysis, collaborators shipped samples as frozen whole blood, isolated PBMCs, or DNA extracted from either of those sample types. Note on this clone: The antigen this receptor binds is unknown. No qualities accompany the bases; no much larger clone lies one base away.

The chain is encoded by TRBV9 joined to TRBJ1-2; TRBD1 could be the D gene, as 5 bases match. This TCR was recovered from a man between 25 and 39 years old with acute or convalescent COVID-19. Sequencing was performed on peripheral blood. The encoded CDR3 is CASSHRRGLRTF. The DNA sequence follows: TGTGCCAGCAGCCACAGGAGGGGACTGCGCACCTTC.